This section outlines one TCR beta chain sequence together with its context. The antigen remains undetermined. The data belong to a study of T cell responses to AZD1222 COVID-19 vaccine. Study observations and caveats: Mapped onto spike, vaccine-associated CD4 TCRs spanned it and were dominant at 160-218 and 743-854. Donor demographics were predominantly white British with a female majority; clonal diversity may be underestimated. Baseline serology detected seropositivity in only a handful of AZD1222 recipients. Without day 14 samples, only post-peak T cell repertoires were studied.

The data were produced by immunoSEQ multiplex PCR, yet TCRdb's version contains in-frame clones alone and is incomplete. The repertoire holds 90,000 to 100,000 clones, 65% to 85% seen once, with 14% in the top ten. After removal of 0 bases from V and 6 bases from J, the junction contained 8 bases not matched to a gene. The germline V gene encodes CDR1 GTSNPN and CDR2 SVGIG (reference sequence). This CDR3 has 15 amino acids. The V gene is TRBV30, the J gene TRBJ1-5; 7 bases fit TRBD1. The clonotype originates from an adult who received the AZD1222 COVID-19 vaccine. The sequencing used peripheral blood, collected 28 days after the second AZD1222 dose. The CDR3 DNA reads TGTGCCTGGAGTGTAGAGGGGGCGCGGGTTCAGCCCCAGCATTTT. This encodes CAWSVEGARVQPQHF.